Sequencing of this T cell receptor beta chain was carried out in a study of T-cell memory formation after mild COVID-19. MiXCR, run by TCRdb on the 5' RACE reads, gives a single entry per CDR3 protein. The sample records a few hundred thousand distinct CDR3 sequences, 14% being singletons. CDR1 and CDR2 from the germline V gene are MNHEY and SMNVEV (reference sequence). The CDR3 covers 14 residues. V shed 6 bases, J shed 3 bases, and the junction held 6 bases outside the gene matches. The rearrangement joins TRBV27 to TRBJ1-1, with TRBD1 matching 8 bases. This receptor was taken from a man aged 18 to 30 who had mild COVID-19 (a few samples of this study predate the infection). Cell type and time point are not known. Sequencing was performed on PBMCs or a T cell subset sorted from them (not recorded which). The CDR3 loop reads CASSLRGPHTEAFF. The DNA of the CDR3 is TGTGCCAGCAGCCTCAGGGGGCCGCACACTGAAGCTTTCTTT.